The 30 T cell receptor beta chains below come from one sample, sequenced in a study of blood T cell repertoires in COVID-19. The repertoire was sequenced with immunoSEQ multiplex PCR; TCRdb's copy has only in-frame clones and lacks some. The sample lists around 170,000 clones, around two thirds occurring once. Sequencing was performed on peripheral blood. The origin of the receptors is a woman at least 80 years old with acute or convalescent COVID-19.

The sample holds one count of this clone. V is TRBV27 and J is TRBJ2-7; D perhaps matches TRBD1 (5 bases). There are 14 residues in the CDR3. V lost 2 bases and J lost 2, with 10 bases in between. From germline, CDR1 is MNHEY and CDR2 SMNVEV (reference sequence). Here the CDR3 DNA reads TGTGCCAGCAGTTTACAGGGCATCCCCTACGAGCAGTACTTC. It encodes CASSLQGIPYEQYF.

This clone was seen a single time. V usage is TRBV7-2 and J usage is TRBJ2-1; 12 positions agree with TRBD2. Germline V gives CDR1 SGHTA, CDR2 FQGNSA. The CDR3 sequence is 14 residues long. Germline trimming cut 1 base from V and 12 bases from J; bases unmatched to any gene: 4. The CDR3 DNA reads as TGTGCCAGCAGCTTAGGGGGACTAGCGGGCTCGCAGTTCTTC. Protein sequence: CASSLGGLAGSQFF.

This chain links TRBV5-1 with TRBJ2-2; 14 bases map to TRBD2. J was trimmed by 4 bases and V by 4 bases; bases with no gene match: 6. The CDR3 is 17 amino acids. CDR1 and CDR2 (germline): SGHRS, YFSETQ. In DNA, the CDR3 is TGCGCCAGCAGCCCAAGACTAGCGGGAGGGAGCACCGGGGAGCTGTTTTTT. This codes for CASSPRLAGGSTGELFF.

The J gene is TRBJ1-5, the V gene TRBV19, with D maybe TRBD1 (5 bases). Trimming took 3 bases from V and 1 from J, leaving 10 bases between them. Per germline, CDR1 LNHDA and CDR2 SQIVND (reference sequence). The CDR3 totals 15 residues. The CDR3 DNA reads TGTGCCAGTAGTATTGGTGGGGCAAGCAATCAGCCCCAGCATTTT. Amino acid sequence: CASSIGGASNQPQHF.

The V gene is TRBV27, the J gene TRBJ2-7; possible D gene TRBD1, 7 bases. V lost 6 bases and J lost 3, with 21 bases in between. This CDR3 is built from 16 residues. From germline, CDR1 is MNHEY and CDR2 SMNVEV (reference sequence). This chain's CDR3 is CASSLTTGRLIYEQYF. In DNA form, the CDR3 reads TGTGCCAGCAGCCTTACGACAGGGAGGTTGATCTACGAGCAGTACTTC.

The chain joins TRBV9 to TRBJ2-2; D is undetermined. This CDR3 has 13 amino acids. V dropped 4 bases and J dropped 5 bases, with 9 bases sitting between them. CDR1 and CDR2 from the germline V gene are SGDLS and YYNGEE. The CDR3 nucleotides are TGTGCCAGCAGCCTGAGTCTGACCGGGGAGCTGTTTTTT. Translation gives CASSLSLTGELFF.

A single count supports this clone. The chain uses TRBV18 and TRBJ1-2; D might be TRBD1 (6 bases). Trimming pared 5 bases from V and 4 bases from J, leaving 14 bases between. CDR3 size: 14 residues. Germline lookup yields CDR1 KGHSH and CDR2 LQKENI. CDR3 DNA sequence: TGTGCCAGCTCAGAGTTGCAGGGGATCTATGGCTACACCTTC. As protein: CASSELQGIYGYTF.

The chain links TRBV28 to TRBJ2-3, with TRBD2 matching over 9 bases. There are 18 residues in the CDR3. J gave up 1 base and V 6 bases, and 14 bases lay outside the gene matches. Germline CDR1 is MDHEN and CDR2 is SYDVKM. This chain's CDR3 is CASRETSGGRSRTDTQYF. The CDR3, as DNA: TGTGCCAGCAGGGAGACTAGCGGAGGCCGGAGTCGCACAGATACGCAGTATTTT.

The chain carries TRBV6-6 and TRBJ1-2, with 8 nucleotides matching TRBD1. The V segment lost 5 bases and the J segment 6 bases; nucleotides outside the gene matches: 5. There are 13 residues in the CDR3. Looked up from germline, CDR1 is MNHNY and CDR2 is SVGAGI (reference sequence). The CDR3 bases are TGTGCCAGCAGTCAAGGACAGGGACATGGCTACACCTTC. Amino acids: CASSQGQGHGYTF.

This clone came up once. V gene TRBV6-6 combines with J gene TRBJ2-5, with 11 bases identical to TRBD2. V lost 5 bases, J lost 5 bases, and 7 bases stayed unmatched. This CDR3 region has 15 residues. Per germline, CDR1 MNHNY and CDR2 SVGAGI (reference sequence). As DNA, the CDR3 is TGTGCCAGCAGTCTGGGACTAGCGGAGGGGGAGACCCAGTACTTC. Residues: CASSLGLAEGETQYF.

The V gene is TRBV6-5, the J gene TRBJ2-1; 9 positions agree with TRBD2. Trimming removed 6 bases from V and 12 bases from J; junction bases left unmatched: 12. The germline gives CDR1 MNHEY, CDR2 SVGAGI. There are 14 residues in the CDR3. CDR3 sequence (DNA): TGTGCCAGCAGGCCTGGGTCTAGCGGGAAACCGCAGTTCTTC. It codes for CASRPGSSGKPQFF.

The chain is built from TRBV10-3 and TRBJ1-6; perhaps TRBD1 as D (6 bases). The CDR3 has 14 residues. The germline CDR1 and CDR2 sequences are ENHRY and SYGVKD. Trimming removed 7 bases at V and 2 bases at J, with 9 bases between. The CDR3 loop reads CAITRGTYNSPLHF. CDR3 nucleotide sequence: TGTGCCATCACCAGGGGAACCTATAATTCACCCCTCCACTTT.

The chain uses TRBV27 and TRBJ1-5; tentative D call: TRBD1 (6 bases). Trimming left V 5 bases short and J 0 bases short, with 14 bases between. Germline V CDR1 and CDR2: MNHEY, SMNVEV (reference sequence). CDR3 length equals 16 residues. Here the CDR3 reads CASSLGDTYSNQPQHF. The CDR3 nucleotides read TGTGCCAGCAGTCTCGGGGACACCTATAGCAATCAGCCCCAGCATTTT.

DNA of the CDR3: TGTGCCAGCAGCGTGACTCCCATCAATTCACCCCTCCACTTT. Translation gives CASSVTPINSPLHF. This chain links TRBV5-4 with TRBJ1-6; the D is unclear. Trimming removed 4 bases from V and 7 bases from J, with 12 bases in between. The CDR3 contains 14 residues. Germline-derived CDR1 and CDR2 are SGHNT and YYREEE (reference sequence).

V and J are TRBV19 and TRBJ1-1, with D perhaps matching TRBD1 (6 bases). This CDR3 spans 13 amino acids. Germline loops: CDR1 LNHDA, CDR2 SQIVND (reference sequence). The V gene lost 4 bases and the J gene lost 5 bases, with 11 bases spanning the gap. CDR3 region: CASSTPGVTEAFF. The CDR3 region has the DNA TGTGCCAGTAGTACCCCAGGGGTTACTGAAGCTTTCTTT. The full variable domain, completed using reference TRBV19 and TRBJ1-1, is DGGITQSPKYLFRKEGQNVTLSCEQNLNHDAMYWYRQDPGQGLRLIYYSQIVNDFQKGDIAEGYSVSREKKESFPLTVTSAQKNPTAFYLCASSTPGVTEAFFGQGTRLTVV.

CDR3 sequence (DNA): TGTGCCAGTAGTAAGGTTAGGGAGGAGACCCAGTACTTC. The encoded protein is CASSKVREETQYF. J is TRBJ2-5 and V is TRBV19; tentatively, D is TRBD2 (5 bases). V dropped 4 bases and J dropped 5 bases, with 11 bases sitting between them. Germline V gives CDR1 LNHDA, CDR2 SQIVND (reference sequence). The CDR3 extends over 13 amino acids.

The V gene is TRBV7-3, the J gene TRBJ2-3; D is perhaps TRBD1 (6 bases). Germline loops: CDR1 SGHTA, CDR2 FQGTGA. The CDR3 covers 15 residues. The V gene lost 5 bases and the J gene lost 5 bases, with 17 bases spanning the gap. The CDR3 sequence: CASSEQGIRVDTQYF. CDR3 nucleotides: TGTGCCAGCAGCGAACAGGGCATCCGGGTAGATACGCAGTATTTT.

The chain combines TRBV5-8 with TRBJ2-5; D is undetermined. V shed 3 bases and J shed 4 bases, with 10 bases lying between them. Germline values: CDR1 SGHTS, CDR2 YDEGEE. The CDR3 sequence is 13 residues long. For the CDR3, the DNA is TGTGCCAGCAGCTCTCCGGGTTCAGAGACCCAGTACTTC. This gives the protein CASSSPGSETQYF.

The J gene is TRBJ1-4, the V gene TRBV28; no firm D call. With 6 bases removed from V and 3 bases from J, the gap between germline ends came to 8 bases. The germline V gene has CDR1 MDHEN and CDR2 SYDVKM. The CDR3 runs 13 residues. This CDR3 is CASRGGPNEKLFF. CDR3 bases: TGTGCCAGCAGAGGAGGACCTAATGAAAAACTGTTTTTT.

This sequence joins TRBV2 and TRBJ2-2; tentatively, D is TRBD2 (6 bases). Trimming shortened V by 4 bases and J by 5 bases, and 14 bases separated the two germline ends. The CDR3 runs 15 residues. CDR1 is SNHLY, CDR2 FYNNEI, per germline. The CDR3 DNA reads TGTGCCAGCAGTGGTCGGGCGGGAAGTACCGGGGAGCTGTTTTTT. Translation: CASSGRAGSTGELFF.

The chain is built from TRBV7-2 and TRBJ2-1; 8 bases fit TRBD1. Per germline, CDR1 SGHTA and CDR2 FQGNSA. There are 15 residues in the CDR3. The V gene end was trimmed by 3 bases and the J gene end by 7 bases; junction bases not matched to a gene: 8. Here the CDR3 DNA reads TGTGCCAGCAGCTTGGGACAGGTGGTTCTGAATGAGCAGTTCTTC. It specifies CASSLGQVVLNEQFF.

This clone was seen only a few times. The rearrangement uses TRBV3-1 (or the pseudogene TRBV3-2) and TRBJ2-7; D might be TRBD1 (6 bases). CDR1 LGHDT and CDR2 YNNKEL come from the germline V gene (reference sequence). Trimming took off 1 base at V and 2 bases at J, with 12 bases between the two ends. There are 15 residues in the CDR3. CDR3 protein: CASSQGTAYTYEQYF. The CDR3 nucleotides are TGTGCCAGCAGCCAAGGGACAGCTTATACCTACGAGCAGTACTTC.

The rearrangement links TRBV6-2 or TRBV6-3 to TRBJ2-7, with D perhaps matching TRBD2 (6 bases). This CDR3 has 15 amino acids. V lost 6 bases, J lost 0 bases, and 15 bases lay in between. Germline loops: CDR1 MNHEY, CDR2 SVGEGT. The CDR3 sequence: CASSTFSGYSYEQYF. The CDR3 DNA reads TGTGCCAGCAGCACCTTTAGCGGATACTCCTACGAGCAGTACTTC.

The V call is TRBV18, the J call TRBJ2-5, with a tentative D call TRBD1 (5 bases). The CDR3 is 14 amino acids. Germline V CDR1 and CDR2: KGHSH, LQKENI. V lost 2 bases to trimming and J lost 5 bases, with 12 bases between them. CDR3 bases: TGTGCCAGCTCACCAAGGGCAGGGCGGGAGACCCAGTACTTC. Translating it yields CASSPRAGRETQYF.

The chain's CDR3 is CASYSVAGVGSPLHF. The DNA of the CDR3 is TGTGCCAGCTACAGTGTGGCGGGTGTGGGATCACCCCTCCACTTT. The chain employs TRBV2 and TRBJ1-6, with D hard to call. Per the germline V gene, CDR1 is SNHLY and CDR2 is FYNNEI. The V and J ends lost 8 bases and 10 bases respectively, with 21 bases between them. The CDR3 extends over 15 amino acids.

The rearrangement uses TRBV19 and TRBJ2-3; possible D gene TRBD2, 6 bases. The CDR3 consists of 15 residues. The ends were cut back, 7 bases at V and 0 bases at J, with 14 bases in the middle. The germline gives CDR1 LNHDA, CDR2 SQIVND (reference sequence). This chain's CDR3 is CASKRASESTDTQYF. The DNA of the CDR3 is TGTGCCAGTAAAAGGGCTAGCGAGAGCACAGATACGCAGTATTTT.

This chain joins TRBV5-1 and TRBJ2-3; 14 bases map to TRBD2. V was pared by 1 base and J by 4 bases, with 11 bases of the junction left unmatched. CDR3 length: 19 residues. Germline CDR1 reads SGHRS; CDR2 reads YFSETQ. The CDR3 region is CASSLTIPGLAGESDTQYF. The CDR3 DNA reads TGCGCCAGCAGCTTGACTATACCGGGACTAGCGGGAGAGTCAGATACGCAGTATTTT.

There are a few counts of this clone. V and J are TRBV19 and TRBJ1-1; TRBD1 matches 7 bases. Looked up from germline, CDR1 is LNHDA and CDR2 is SQIVND (reference sequence). The CDR3 is 14 residues long. Germline trimming cut 3 bases from V and 1 base from J; bases unmatched to any gene: 2. CDR3 sequence: CASSISGGNTEAFF. The CDR3 DNA is TGTGCCAGTAGTATCTCAGGGGGGAACACTGAAGCTTTCTTT.

CDR3 sequence: CASSQGQGAYGYTF. The DNA for the CDR3 is TGTGCCAGCAGTCAAGGACAGGGGGCCTATGGCTACACCTTC. V gene TRBV28 combines with J gene TRBJ1-2, with 11 bases matching TRBD1. The CDR3 is made up of 14 amino acids. The germline V gene encodes CDR1 MDHEN and CDR2 SYDVKM. J gave up 4 bases and V 5 bases, and 3 bases lay outside the gene matches.

This clone was seen a handful of times. The rearrangement joins TRBV18 to TRBJ2-7; TRBD2 agrees at 11 bases. V lost 6 bases to trimming and J lost 3 bases; unmatched junction nucleotides: 7. CDR3 length: 15 residues. Germline V gene lookup returns CDR1 KGHSH and CDR2 LQKENI. CDR3 residues: CASSETSGKIYEQYF. The CDR3 bases are TGTGCCAGCTCCGAGACTAGCGGGAAAATCTACGAGCAGTACTTC. The full variable domain, its missing parts supplied by reference TRBV18 and TRBJ2-7, is NAGVMQNPRHLVRRRGQEARLRCSPMKGHSHVYWYRQLPEEGLKFMVYLQKENIIDESGMPKERFSAEFPKEGPSILRIQQVVRGDSAAYFCASSETSGKIYEQYFGPGTRLTVT.